These T cell receptor beta chains were read from a single sample in a study of OX40 agonist ivuxolimab in advanced cancers. The method was immunoSEQ multiplex PCR; TCRdb's version includes in-frame clones alone and lacks a portion of them. The sample records tens of thousands of clones, about 86% being singletons. Sequenced here: CD4+ or CD8+ T cells sorted from blood, sampled in a trial of the OX40 agonist ivuxolimab. Receptors originate from an adult with an advanced solid tumor such as melanoma, head and neck, liver or kidney cancer. Each CDR3 is given with its conserved first and last residue. A D gene is named only where the DNA matches it firmly. Only part of the rows carry a size: once, few, many, or a class if the clone is expanded.

j_call clone_size v_call d_call cdr3_aa cdr3_nt
TRBJ1-5 - TRBV5-6 - CASSPAYSNQPQHF TGTGCCAGCAGCCCGGCCTATAGCAATCAGCCCCAGCATTTT
TRBJ1-3 - TRBV5-6 - CASSLVAVLTTGGNTIYF TGTGCCAGCAGCTTGGTTGCGGTTTTGACTACGGGAGGAAACACCATATATTTT
TRBJ2-2 - TRBV7-9 - CASRSSILNTGELFF TGTGCCAGCAGATCAAGTATCCTGAACACCGGGGAGCTGTTTTTT
TRBJ2-7 - TRBV7-2 - CASSWTYEQYF TGTGCCAGCAGCTGGACCTACGAGCAGTACTTC
TRBJ2-1 - TRBV28 - CASSSQRLDGANEQFF TGTGCCAGCAGTTCACAACGACTGGACGGTGCTAATGAGCAGTTCTTC
TRBJ1-6 - TRBV28 - CATDDRYLNSPLHF TGTGCCACCGATGACAGGTACCTTAATTCACCCCTCCACTTT
TRBJ2-2 - TRBV30 TRBD2 CAWSVRVAGANTGELFF TGTGCCTGGAGTGTAAGAGTAGCGGGAGCGAACACCGGGGAGCTGTTTTTT
TRBJ1-4 - TRBV6-5 - CASSYLQVGRNEKLFF TGTGCCAGCAGTTACCTCCAGGTTGGCCGTAATGAAAAACTGTTTTTT
TRBJ1-2 once TRBV29-1 - CSVEDRETTYGYTF TGCAGCGTTGAAGATCGCGAGACAACTTATGGCTACACCTTC
TRBJ2-5 - TRBV6-5 - CASSYSWGPRGETQYF TGTGCCAGCAGTTACTCCTGGGGACCCCGGGGTGAGACCCAGTACTTC
TRBJ2-6 few TRBV28 - CASRMLRVESSGANVLTF TGTGCCAGCAGGATGCTCAGGGTCGAAAGCTCTGGGGCCAACGTCCTGACTTTC
TRBJ2-2 - TRBV7-9 - CASRNTGELFF TGTGCCAGCAGAAACACCGGGGAGCTGTTTTTT
TRBJ2-2 - TRBV14 - CASSLGSSPGELFF TGTGCCAGCAGTCTGGGTAGCTCTCCCGGGGAGCTGTTTTTT
TRBJ2-2 - TRBV7-2 - CASSPQGKGGDTGELFF TGTGCCAGCAGCCCCCAGGGGAAAGGGGGAGACACCGGGGAGCTGTTTTTT
TRBJ2-3 - TRBV15 TRBD1 CATRPGQGVGTQYF TGTGCCACCAGGCCGGGACAGGGGGTGGGTACGCAGTATTTT
TRBJ2-2 - TRBV10-1 TRBD2 CASSELAGTGELFF TGCGCCAGCAGTGAACTAGCGGGGACCGGGGAGCTGTTTTTT
TRBJ2-2 - TRBV6-5 - CASSYSGGGGELFF TGTGCCAGCAGTTATTCCGGGGGAGGTGGGGAGCTGTTTTTT
TRBJ2-3 - TRBV27 TRBD2 CASSLGAGASDTQYF TGTGCCAGCAGTTTAGGAGCGGGAGCCTCAGATACGCAGTATTTT
TRBJ1-1 - TRBV6-1 - CASSEFWNTEAFF TGTGCCAGCAGTGAATTTTGGAACACTGAAGCTTTCTTT
TRBJ1-5 - TRBV7-9 - CASSPSGIGDQPQHF TGTGCCAGCAGCCCCTCCGGGATCGGGGACCAGCCCCAGCATTTT
TRBJ1-2 once TRBV7-9 - CASSSLWDGYTF TGTGCCAGCAGCTCTTTATGGGATGGCTACACCTTC
TRBJ1-4 - TRBV7-3 - CASSTLWATNEKLFF TGTGCCAGCAGCACTCTGTGGGCGACTAATGAAAAACTGTTTTTT
TRBJ1-2 - TRBV9 TRBD1 CASKQGAYGYTF TGTGCCAGCAAACAGGGGGCGTATGGCTACACCTTC
TRBJ2-7 - TRBV6-4 - CASSERDRHYEQYF TGTGCCAGCAGTGAACGCGACAGACACTACGAGCAGTACTTC
TRBJ2-7 - TRBV28 - CASSLGTVSSYEQYF TGTGCCAGCAGTTTAGGGACCGTTAGCTCCTACGAGCAGTACTTC
TRBJ1-5 - TRBV19 TRBD1 CASRRRGRNQPQHF TGTGCCAGCCGTCGCAGGGGGCGGAATCAGCCCCAGCATTTT
TRBJ1-1 - TRBV9 - CASREVPVNTEAFF TGTGCCAGCAGGGAGGTACCTGTGAACACTGAAGCTTTCTTT
TRBJ2-3 few TRBV30 - CAWTWGDTRTDTQYF TGTGCCTGGACTTGGGGGGACACTCGCACAGATACGCAGTATTTT
TRBJ2-5 - TRBV7-6 - CASSFFEETGQETQYF TGTGCCAGCAGCTTCTTTGAGGAAACAGGCCAAGAGACCCAGTACTTC
TRBJ2-7 - TRBV30 - CAWGYVAYEQYF TGTGCCTGGGGGTACGTAGCGTACGAGCAGTACTTC
TRBJ1-5 - TRBV10-2 - CASRAYRVESNQPQHF TGCGCCAGCAGAGCTTACAGGGTTGAAAGCAATCAGCCCCAGCATTTT
TRBJ1-5 - TRBV19 - CASSWGVWRQPQHF TGTGCCAGTAGTTGGGGGGTCTGGCGTCAGCCCCAGCATTTT
TRBJ1-5 few TRBV4-2 - CASRLQVNSNQPQHF TGTGCCAGCAGACTACAGGTGAATAGCAATCAGCCCCAGCATTTT
TRBJ1-4 - TRBV12-2 - CASRFRGQGPTNEKLFF TGTGCAAGTCGCTTTAGGGGACAGGGGCCGACTAATGAAAAACTGTTTTTT
TRBJ2-1 - TRBV27 - CASSTWTSTYNEQFF TGTGCCAGCAGTACCTGGACTTCGACCTACAATGAGCAGTTCTTC
TRBJ2-7 - TRBV6-5 - CASSYSTGTPYEQYF TGTGCCAGCAGTTACTCAACCGGGACACCCTACGAGCAGTACTTC
TRBJ2-7 - TRBV27 - CASSLSFGFYEQYF TGTGCCAGCAGTTTATCGTTCGGTTTCTACGAGCAGTACTTC